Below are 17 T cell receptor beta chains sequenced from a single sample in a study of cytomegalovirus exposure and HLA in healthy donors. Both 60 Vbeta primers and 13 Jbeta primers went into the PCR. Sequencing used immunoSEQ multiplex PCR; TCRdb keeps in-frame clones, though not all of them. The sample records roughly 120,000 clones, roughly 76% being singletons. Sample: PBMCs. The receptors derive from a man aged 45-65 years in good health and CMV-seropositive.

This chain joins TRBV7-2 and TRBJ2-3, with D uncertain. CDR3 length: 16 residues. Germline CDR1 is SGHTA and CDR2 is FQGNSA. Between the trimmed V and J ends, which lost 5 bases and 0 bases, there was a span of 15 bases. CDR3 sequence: CASSPAGFLSTDTQYF. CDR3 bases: TGTGCCAGCAGCCCAGCAGGTTTTTTGAGCACAGATACGCAGTATTTT.

CDR3 region: CASSLGASNTGELFF. CDR3 bases: TGCGCCAGCAGCTTGGGGGCATCGAACACCGGGGAGCTGTTTTTT. The genes are TRBV5-1 and TRBJ2-2; no definite D call. CDR1 is SGHRS and CDR2 is YFSETQ in the germline V gene. V lost 0 bases and J 0 bases, leaving 6 bases between the germline ends. The length of the CDR3 is 15 residues.

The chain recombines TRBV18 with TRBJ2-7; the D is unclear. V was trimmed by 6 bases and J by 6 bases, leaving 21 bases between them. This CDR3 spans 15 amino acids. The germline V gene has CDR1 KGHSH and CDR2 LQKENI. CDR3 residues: CASSLASDSYSEQYF. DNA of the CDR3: TGTGCCAGCTCCCTTGCATCTGACTCGTACTCCGAGCAGTACTTC.

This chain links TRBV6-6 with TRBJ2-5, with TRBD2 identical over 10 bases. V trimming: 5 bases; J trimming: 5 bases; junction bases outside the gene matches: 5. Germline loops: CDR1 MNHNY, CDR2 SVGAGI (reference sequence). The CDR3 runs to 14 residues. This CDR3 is CASSKRGGEETQYF. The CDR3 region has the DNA TGTGCCAGCAGTAAGCGGGGGGGAGAGGAGACCCAGTACTTC.

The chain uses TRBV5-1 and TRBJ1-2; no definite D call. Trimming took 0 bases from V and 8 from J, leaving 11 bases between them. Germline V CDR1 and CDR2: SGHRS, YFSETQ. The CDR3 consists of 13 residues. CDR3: CASSLDYGAGYTF. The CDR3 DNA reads TGCGCCAGCAGCTTGGATTATGGAGCCGGCTACACCTTC.

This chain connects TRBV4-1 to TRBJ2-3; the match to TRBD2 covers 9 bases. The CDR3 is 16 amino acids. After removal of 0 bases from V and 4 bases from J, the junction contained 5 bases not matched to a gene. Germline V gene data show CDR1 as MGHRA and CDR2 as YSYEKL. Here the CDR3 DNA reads TGCGCCAGCAGCCAAGAAACGGGACTAGCAGCAGATACGCAGTATTTT. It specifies CASSQETGLAADTQYF.

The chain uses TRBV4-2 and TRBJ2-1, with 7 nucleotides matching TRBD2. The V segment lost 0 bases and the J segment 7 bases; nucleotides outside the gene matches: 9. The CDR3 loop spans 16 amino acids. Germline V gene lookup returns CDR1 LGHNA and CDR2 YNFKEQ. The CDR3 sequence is CASSQDGLEFGNEQFF. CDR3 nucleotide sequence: TGTGCCAGCAGCCAAGACGGACTAGAGTTCGGGAATGAGCAGTTCTTC.

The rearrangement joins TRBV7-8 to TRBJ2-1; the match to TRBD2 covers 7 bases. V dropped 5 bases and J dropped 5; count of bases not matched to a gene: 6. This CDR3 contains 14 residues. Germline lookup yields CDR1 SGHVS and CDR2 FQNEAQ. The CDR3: CASSPPGRDNEQFF. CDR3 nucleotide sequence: TGTGCCAGCAGCCCCCCTGGGAGGGACAATGAGCAGTTCTTC. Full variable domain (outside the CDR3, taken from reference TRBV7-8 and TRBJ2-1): GAGVSQSPRYKVAKRGQDVALRCDPISGHVSLFWYQQALGQGPEFLTYFQNEAQLDKSGLPSDRFFAERPEGSVSTLKIQRTQQEDSAVYLCASSPPGRDNEQFFGPGTRLTVL.

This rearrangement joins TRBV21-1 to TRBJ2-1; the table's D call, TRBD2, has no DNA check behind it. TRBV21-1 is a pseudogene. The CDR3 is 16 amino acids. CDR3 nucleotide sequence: TGTGCCAGCAGGGCCCTCTCTAGCGGGGGTTACAATGAGCAGTTCTTC. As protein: CASRALSSGGYNEQFF.

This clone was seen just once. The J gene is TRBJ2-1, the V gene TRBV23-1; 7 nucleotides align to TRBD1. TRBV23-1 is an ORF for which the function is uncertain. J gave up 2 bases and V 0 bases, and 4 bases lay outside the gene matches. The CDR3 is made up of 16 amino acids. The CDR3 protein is CASSQSGTETYNEQFF. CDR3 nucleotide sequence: TGCGCCAGCAGTCAATCCGGGACAGAGACCTACAATGAGCAGTTCTTC.

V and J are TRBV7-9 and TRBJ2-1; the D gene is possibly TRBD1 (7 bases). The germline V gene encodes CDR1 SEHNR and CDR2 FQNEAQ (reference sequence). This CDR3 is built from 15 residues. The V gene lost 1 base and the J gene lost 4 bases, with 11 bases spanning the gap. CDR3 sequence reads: CASSLGQGGYNEQFF. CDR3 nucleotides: TGTGCCAGCAGCTTAGGGCAGGGGGGATACAATGAGCAGTTCTTC.

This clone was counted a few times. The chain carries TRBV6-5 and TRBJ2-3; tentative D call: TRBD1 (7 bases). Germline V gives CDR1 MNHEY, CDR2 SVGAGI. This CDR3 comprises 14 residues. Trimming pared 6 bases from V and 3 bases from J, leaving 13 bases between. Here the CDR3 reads CASRKQGRTDTQYF. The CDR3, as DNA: TGTGCCAGCAGGAAACAGGGGAGGACAGATACGCAGTATTTT.

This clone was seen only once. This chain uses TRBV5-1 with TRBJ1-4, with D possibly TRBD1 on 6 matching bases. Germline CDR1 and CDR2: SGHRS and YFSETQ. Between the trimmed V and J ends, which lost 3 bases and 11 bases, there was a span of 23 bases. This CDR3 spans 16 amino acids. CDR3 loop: CASSSGGQQGIRKLFF. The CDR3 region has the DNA TGCGCCAGCAGCTCGGGGGGCCAACAGGGAATACGGAAACTGTTTTTT.

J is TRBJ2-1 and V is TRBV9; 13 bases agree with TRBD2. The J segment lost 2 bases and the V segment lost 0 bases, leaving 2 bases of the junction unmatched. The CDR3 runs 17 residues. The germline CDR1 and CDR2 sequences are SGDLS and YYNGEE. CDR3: CASSVVGTSGTYNEQFF. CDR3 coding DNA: TGTGCCAGCAGCGTAGTGGGGACTAGCGGGACCTACAATGAGCAGTTCTTC.

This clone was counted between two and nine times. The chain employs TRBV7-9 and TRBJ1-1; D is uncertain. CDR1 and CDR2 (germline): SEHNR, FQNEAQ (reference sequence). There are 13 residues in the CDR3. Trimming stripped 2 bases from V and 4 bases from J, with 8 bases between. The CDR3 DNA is TGTGCCAGCAGCTTACAGGTGGGCACTGAAGCTTTCTTT. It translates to CASSLQVGTEAFF.

The CDR3 region has the DNA TGTGCCAGTAGTAAGAACAGGGGTCTGGTCTCCTACAATGAGCAGTTCTTC. Amino acid sequence: CASSKNRGLVSYNEQFF. This chain connects TRBV19 to TRBJ2-1; 7 positions match TRBD1. CDR1 and CDR2 from the germline V gene are LNHDA and SQIVND (reference sequence). The CDR3 length is 17 residues. With 4 bases clipped from V and 0 bases from J, the junction kept 9 bases outside the gene matches.

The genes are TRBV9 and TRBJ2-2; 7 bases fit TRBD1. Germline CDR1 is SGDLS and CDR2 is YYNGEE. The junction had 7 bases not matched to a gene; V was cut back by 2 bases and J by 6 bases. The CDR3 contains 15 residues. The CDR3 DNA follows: TGTGCCAGCAGCGTCGGGACAGACGTGGCCGGGGAGCTGTTTTTT. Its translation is CASSVGTDVAGELFF.